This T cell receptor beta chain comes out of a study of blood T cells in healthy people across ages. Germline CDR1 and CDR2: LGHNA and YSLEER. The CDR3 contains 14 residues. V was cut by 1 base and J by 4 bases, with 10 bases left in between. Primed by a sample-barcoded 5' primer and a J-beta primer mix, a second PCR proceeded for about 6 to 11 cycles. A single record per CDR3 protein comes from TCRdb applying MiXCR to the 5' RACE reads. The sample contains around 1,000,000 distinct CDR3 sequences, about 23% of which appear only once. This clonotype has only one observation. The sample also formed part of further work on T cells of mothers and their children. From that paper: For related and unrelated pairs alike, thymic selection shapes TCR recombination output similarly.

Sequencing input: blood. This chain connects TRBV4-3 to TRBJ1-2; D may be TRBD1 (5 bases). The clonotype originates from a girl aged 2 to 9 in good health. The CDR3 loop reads CASSQVAGFYGYTF. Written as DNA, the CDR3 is TGCGCCAGCAGCCAAGTCGCAGGGTTCTATGGCTACACCTTC.